The entry below describes one T cell receptor (beta chain). Its antigen is unidentified. The entry originates in a study of Tregs in tolerant kidney transplant recipients. Broader study findings: Expanding Tregs on activated donor B cells appeared to best identify donor-specific TCRbeta clones. Biological reproducibility was not directly addressed in this study. For some patients, primers changed over time, blocking nucleotide-level comparison.

Mixed chimerism was transient after nonmyeloablative marrow transplants from related graft donors. Unstimulated Tregs (CD4+CD25+CD127-) and CD4+CD25- non-Tregs were sorted from PBMCs. Here immunoSEQ multiplex PCR was the method, and the copy in TCRdb shows in-frame clones only, minus some. The sample records 50,000 to 55,000 clones, approximately 91% being singletons. Trimming shortened V by 1 base and J by 3 bases, and 7 bases separated the two germline ends. This CDR3 has 14 residues. Germline assignment: CDR1 SGHTA and CDR2 FQGNSA. This chain connects TRBV7-2 to TRBJ1-3; D gene unclear. The source material was CD8+ T cells from blood (PBMCs), sampled 24 months after the transplant. This clonotype was sampled from a human patient who received a combined kidney and bone marrow transplant. Part of the T cells may come from the graft donor. Written as DNA, the CDR3 is TGTGCCAGCAGCTTAGGTGGCAGTGGAAACACCATATATTTT. Encoded protein: CASSLGGSGNTIYF.